The next 21 T cell receptor beta chains were all read from a single sample in a study of technical replicates of blood from a few donors. Clones were read by immunoSEQ multiplex PCR, and TCRdb kept only the in-frame ones, dropping some. The sample carries roughly 81,000 clones, approximately 86% recorded once. Sequencing was done on a sample of PBMCs. The receptor source for this set is a human donor in good health. Some clones in this sample may be carry-over from other donors' samples.

V usage is TRBV7-2 and J usage is TRBJ1-2; 7 bases match TRBD1. There are 14 residues in the CDR3. The ends lost 2 bases at V and 8 bases at J; junction bases unmatched: 8. Germline CDR1 is SGHTA and CDR2 is FQGNSA. CDR3 in DNA: TGTGCCAGCAGCTTACGTGGGACAGTCGAGGGCTACACCTTC. Encoded protein: CASSLRGTVEGYTF.

This clone counts as medium-sized. The J gene is TRBJ2-7, the V gene TRBV4-2, with 8 bases aligning to TRBD2. Per germline, CDR1 LGHNA and CDR2 YNFKEQ. The CDR3 has 14 amino acids. V trimming: 5 bases; J trimming: 4 bases; junction bases outside the gene matches: 7. CDR3 nucleotide sequence: TGTGCCAGCAGCGTCCTAGCGGGTATTTACGAGCAGTACTTC. Protein: CASSVLAGIYEQYF.

The V call is TRBV30, the J call TRBJ2-7; the D is unclear. The CDR3 has 13 residues. V lost 7 bases to trimming and J lost 2 bases, with 15 bases between them. Germline CDR1 is GTSNPN and CDR2 is SVGIG (reference sequence). In DNA, the CDR3 is TGTGCCTCGGCGGAGCACGTCACCTACGAGCAGTACTTC. It specifies CASAEHVTYEQYF. The full variable domain, completed using reference TRBV30 and TRBJ2-7, is SQTIHQWPATLVQPVGSPLSLECTVEGTSNPNLYWYRQAAGRGLQLLFYSVGIGQISSEVPQNLSASRPQDRQFILSSKKLLLSDSGFYLCASAEHVTYEQYFGPGTRLTVT.

CDR3 DNA sequence: TGTGCCAGCAGAACAAGACTAGCGGGGATTGGCGCAACCGGGGAGCTGTTTTTT. Its translation: CASRTRLAGIGATGELFF. The chain is built from TRBV7-2 and TRBJ2-2; 11 bases align to TRBD2. This CDR3 comprises 18 residues. Germline V gene sequence: CDR1 SGHTA, CDR2 FQGNSA. V gave up 6 bases and J gave up 5 bases; unmatched junction bases: 14. Using reference TRBV7-2 and TRBJ2-2 for the parts outside the CDR3, the full variable domain is GAGVSQSPSNKVTEKGKDVELRCDPISGHTALYWYRQSLGQGLEFLIYFQGNSAPDKSGLPSDRFSAERTGGSVSTLTIQRTQQEDSAVYLCASRTRLAGIGATGELFFGEGSRLTVL.

The chain carries TRBV6-1 and TRBJ2-2; 7 bases match TRBD1. Trimming took 11 bases from V and 2 from J; bases not matched to a gene: 8. Germline CDR1 and CDR2: MNHNS and SASEGT. The CDR3 loop spans 14 amino acids. This CDR3 is CAGTGTANTGELFF. The CDR3 DNA reads TGTGCCGGAACCGGGACAGCTAACACCGGGGAGCTGTTTTTT.

This chain links TRBV19 with TRBJ1-3; D gene ambiguous. The germline V gene has CDR1 LNHDA and CDR2 SQIVND (reference sequence). The CDR3 consists of 15 residues. Trimming removed 5 bases at V and 0 bases at J, with 11 bases between. The CDR3 DNA reads as TGTGCCAGTAGTCCTTTGACAATCTCTGGAAACACCATATATTTT. Residues: CASSPLTISGNTIYF.

The chain recombines TRBV5-1 with TRBJ2-4; TRBD1 matches 7 bases. The CDR3 covers 17 residues. Trimming at V came to 3 bases and at J to 0 bases, leaving 9 bases not matched to a gene. Per germline, CDR1 SGHRS and CDR2 YFSETQ. CDR3: CASSSPDRELAKNIQYF. In nucleotides, the CDR3 is TGCGCCAGCAGCTCCCCCGACAGGGAGCTAGCCAAAAACATTCAGTACTTC.

CDR3 residues: CSGQGQGALGYTF. The CDR3 coding sequence is TGCAGCGGCCAGGGACAGGGGGCGTTGGGCTACACCTTC. This chain links TRBV29-1 with TRBJ1-2; 12 positions match TRBD1. The J segment lost 8 bases and the V segment lost 7 bases, leaving 8 bases of the junction unmatched. This CDR3 comprises 13 residues. Germline values: CDR1 SQVTM, CDR2 ANQGSEA.

In this sample, this clone turned up once. The V and J genes are TRBV15 and TRBJ2-5, with 11 bases aligning to TRBD1. The germline V gene encodes CDR1 LNHNV and CDR2 YYDKDF (reference sequence). The CDR3 totals 15 residues. Unmatched junction bases numbered 5, after V lost 3 bases and J lost 5 bases. The CDR3 DNA reads TGTGCCACCAGCAGCTGGACAGGGGGCGTGGAGACCCAGTACTTC. It specifies CATSSWTGGVETQYF.

The rearrangement joins TRBV4-3 to TRBJ2-1; a weak D match, TRBD1 (5 bases). There are 13 residues in the CDR3. The germline V and J ends were trimmed by 1 base and 10 bases, with 11 bases remaining between them. The germline V gene has CDR1 LGHNA and CDR2 YSLEER. CDR3 nucleotide sequence: TGCGCCAGCAGCCAAGGGGGCCTAGGGGAGCAGTTCTTC. It yields the protein CASSQGGLGEQFF.

This clone showed up just a few times. This chain uses TRBV6-5 with TRBJ1-1; the D gene is possibly TRBD1 (6 bases). CDR3 size: 14 residues. Germline V CDR1 and CDR2: MNHEY, SVGAGI. V was clipped by 2 bases and J by 7 bases, with 14 bases between them. Here the CDR3 reads CASSYQGRGNEAFF. CDR3 DNA: TGTGCCAGCAGTTACCAGGGGCGCGGTAATGAAGCTTTCTTT.

The V call is TRBV4-1, the J call TRBJ2-2; D perhaps matches TRBD2 (6 bases). The CDR3 has 15 amino acids. Trimming cost V 1 base and J 6 bases, with 12 bases left between them. Germline CDR1 and CDR2: MGHRA and YSYEKL. The CDR3 coding sequence is TGCGCCAGCAGCCAAGTCCGACTAGTTGCCGGGGAGCTGTTTTTT. This sequence encodes CASSQVRLVAGELFF.

The chain joins TRBV13 to TRBJ2-3; 12 positions match TRBD2. The trim removed 3 bases at V and 3 bases at J, leaving 1 base unmatched. The CDR3 length is 15 residues. Germline-derived CDR1 and CDR2 are PRHDT and FYEKMQ (reference sequence). The CDR3 DNA reads TGTGCCAGCAGCTTGGGGACTAGCGGGACAGATACGCAGTATTTT. Protein product: CASSLGTSGTDTQYF.

V and J are TRBV4-3 and TRBJ1-5; D not certain. With 0 bases removed from V and 6 bases from J, the gap between germline ends came to 6 bases. Germline CDR1 and CDR2: LGHNA and YSLEER. This CDR3 contains 13 residues. The CDR3 spells CASSQERGQPQHF. The CDR3 DNA reads as TGCGCCAGCAGCCAAGAACGGGGTCAGCCCCAGCATTTT.

The chain carries TRBV18 and TRBJ2-2; D ambiguous. The length of the CDR3 is 14 residues. Trimming took off 7 bases at V and 1 base at J, with 10 bases between the two ends. Germline V CDR1 and CDR2: KGHSH, LQKENI. The CDR3: CASCRQENTGELFF. The CDR3 coding sequence is TGTGCCAGCTGTCGCCAGGAGAACACCGGGGAGCTGTTTTTT. Based on the CDR3 plus reference TRBV18 and TRBJ2-2, the full variable domain is NAGVMQNPRHLVRRRGQEARLRCSPMKGHSHVYWYRQLPEEGLKFMVYLQKENIIDESGMPKERFSAEFPKEGPSILRIQQVVRGDSAAYFCASCRQENTGELFFGEGSRLTVL.

This clone was detected a few times. The J gene is TRBJ2-2, the V gene TRBV12-5; 9 nucleotides line up with TRBD2. Germline assignment: CDR1 LGHNT and CDR2 FRNRAP. There are 18 residues in the CDR3. V lost 7 bases and J lost 4; bases outside the gene matches: 16. The CDR3 nucleotides read TGTGCTAGTGCCGGTTGGGTAGGGACTAGCCCGCCCACCGGGGAGCTGTTTTTT. Its translation is CASAGWVGTSPPTGELFF.

This clone appeared a single time. For the CDR3, the DNA is TGTGCCAGCAGGCCCTGGGACAGGAGCTCCTACGAGCAGTACTTC. It specifies CASRPWDRSSYEQYF. This chain uses TRBV5-8 with TRBJ2-7, with 8 bases fitting TRBD1. The CDR3 extends over 15 amino acids. J lost 0 bases, V lost 5 bases, and 7 bases had no gene match. Germline-derived CDR1 and CDR2 are SGHTS and YDEGEE. Combining the CDR3 with reference TRBV5-8 and TRBJ2-7 gives the whole variable domain EAGVTQSPTHLIKTRGQQATLRCSPISGHTSVYWYQQALGLGLQFLLWYDEGEERNRGNFPPRFSGRQFPNYSSELNVNALELEDSALYLCASRPWDRSSYEQYFGPGTRLTVT.

The chain links TRBV29-1 to TRBJ2-6; 11 bases match TRBD2. This CDR3 is built from 16 residues. V was clipped by 6 bases and J by 0 bases; unmatched bases: 4. Germline V gives CDR1 SQVTM, CDR2 ANQGSEA. CDR3 coding DNA: TGCAGCGTGGGGACTAGCGGCCTCTCTGGGGCCAACGTCCTGACTTTC. This translates into CSVGTSGLSGANVLTF.

The chain combines TRBV9 with TRBJ2-3, with TRBD2 matching over 9 bases. J was trimmed by 14 bases and V by 0 bases; bases with no gene match: 13. The CDR3 runs 15 residues. Germline-derived CDR1 and CDR2 are SGDLS and YYNGEE. The CDR3 nucleotides are TGTGCCAGCAGCGTAGTTTCCCCCGCGGGAGGGGATTTGTATTTT. Its protein is CASSVVSPAGGDLYF.

V is TRBV19 and J is TRBJ1-3; 9 nucleotides align to TRBD1. The V segment lost 6 bases and the J segment 3 bases; nucleotides outside the gene matches: 6. The CDR3 runs to 15 residues. Germline V gene sequence: CDR1 LNHDA, CDR2 SQIVND (reference sequence). The CDR3 DNA reads TGTGCCAGTAGATCCGGGACAGGGTTTGGAAACACCATATATTTT. Translated, it gives CASRSGTGFGNTIYF.

This chain links TRBV4-1 with TRBJ2-7; tentatively, D is TRBD2 (5 bases). The V and J ends lost 1 base and 7 bases respectively, with 14 bases between them. Germline assignment: CDR1 MGHRA and CDR2 YSYEKL. This CDR3 has 14 amino acids. The CDR3, as DNA: TGCGCCAGCAGCCAAGTGACTGAGCCGGGGGAGCAGTACTTC. Its protein product is CASSQVTEPGEQYF.